Following are 26 T cell receptor beta chains from one sample sequenced in a study of Graves' ophthalmopathy and Graves' hyperthyroidism. Transcripts of RNA were the source for amplifying TCR beta CDR3 regions. After a first-round RT-PCR with HTBI primers, a second-round multiplex PCR was run. In TCRdb, the multiplex PCR reads were re-called with MiXCR into one record per CDR3 protein. The sample shows 650,000 to 900,000 distinct CDR3 sequences, around 40% of them seen only once. The source material was peripheral blood. These receptor sequences come from an adult man with Graves' ophthalmopathy.

The chain couples TRBV25-1 to TRBJ1-2, with 9 bases matching TRBD1. CDR1 is MGHDK and CDR2 is SYGVNS in the germline V gene. The V and J ends lost 1 base and 7 bases, in that order; junction bases with no gene match: 1. This CDR3 spans 13 amino acids. The chain's CDR3 is CASSEWGQGGYTF. The CDR3 coding sequence is TGTGCCAGCAGTGAATGGGGACAGGGTGGCTACACCTTC.

The table lists this clonotype with many counts. In nucleotides, the CDR3 is TGTGCCAGCAGCCATACGAACAGGGGGTCGTCCGAGCAGTACTTC. This translates into CASSHTNRGSSEQYF. This sequence joins TRBV14 and TRBJ2-7; TRBD1 agrees at 8 bases. Trimming cost V 3 bases and J 6 bases; bases outside gene matches: 10. This CDR3 spans 15 amino acids. Germline assignment: CDR1 SGHDN and CDR2 FVKESK.

This clonotype was recorded at least ten times. V is TRBV7-9 and J is TRBJ1-1; the D gene is possibly TRBD1 (5 bases). This CDR3 comprises 12 residues. CDR1 SEHNR and CDR2 FQNEAQ come from the germline V gene (reference sequence). V lost 5 bases to trimming and J lost 7 bases, with 11 bases between them. The CDR3: CASSARGVEAFF. The CDR3 bases are TGTGCCAGCAGCGCGAGGGGCGTTGAAGCTTTCTTT.

The chain combines TRBV7-2 with TRBJ2-5; perhaps TRBD1 as D (5 bases). The CDR3 spans 14 residues. Germline V gene data show CDR1 as SGHTA and CDR2 as FQGNSA. Trimming pared 5 bases from V and 0 bases from J, leaving 10 bases between. This chain's CDR3 is CASSQVQDQETQYF. The CDR3 DNA sequence: TGTGCCAGCAGCCAAGTACAGGACCAAGAGACCCAGTACTTC.

This clonotype was counted between two and nine times. This rearrangement joins TRBV7-9 to TRBJ2-2; a weak D match, TRBD1 (6 bases). V lost 3 bases and J 7 bases, leaving 15 bases between the germline ends. Looked up from germline, CDR1 is SEHNR and CDR2 is FQNEAQ (reference sequence). The CDR3 covers 15 residues. CDR3 in DNA: TGTGCCAGCAGCTTTGGACAGCCTGGGAGCGGGGAGCTGTTTTTT. This codes for CASSFGQPGSGELFF.

The chain couples TRBV11-2 to TRBJ2-7; tentatively, D is TRBD1 (6 bases). Trimming left V 5 bases short and J 5 bases short, with 13 bases between. Germline CDR1 and CDR2: SGHAT and FQNNGV. The CDR3 is 13 amino acids. CDR3 protein: CASSVTGLDEQYF. The CDR3 DNA sequence: TGTGCCAGCAGCGTAACAGGGTTAGACGAGCAGTACTTC.

The chain couples TRBV20-1 to TRBJ1-2, with TRBD1 identical over 8 bases. The CDR3 contains 15 residues. Unmatched junction bases numbered 9, after V lost 2 bases and J lost 4 bases. The germline CDR1 and CDR2 sequences are DFQATT and SNEGSKA (reference sequence). DNA for the CDR3: TGCAGTGCTAGAAATGGGACAGGAGTTGGCTATGGCTACACCTTC. Translating gives CSARNGTGVGYGYTF.

Ten or more counts support this clonotype. This sequence joins TRBV10-2 and TRBJ1-1; D is perhaps TRBD1 (5 bases). CDR1 and CDR2 from the germline V gene are WSHSY and SAAADI. Between the trimmed V and J ends, which lost 2 bases and 1 base, there was a span of 17 bases. CDR3 length: 17 amino acids. The CDR3 DNA is TGCGCCAGCAGTGAGCCGCCGGTGGGGGGACCGAACACTGAAGCTTTCTTT. Translating gives CASSEPPVGGPNTEAFF.

The gene calls are TRBV10-3 and TRBJ2-7; 7 nucleotides agree with TRBD2. The J call may be faulty, since TRBJ2-1 better matches the DNA end. The CDR3 totals 14 residues. Germline assignment: CDR1 ENHRY and CDR2 SYGVKD. CDR3 sequence: CAITPTGGTNEQFF. DNA of the CDR3: TGTGCCATCACCCCAACGGGTGGGACTAACGAGCAGTTCTTC.

The table lists this clonotype with a few counts. The chain couples TRBV24-1 to TRBJ2-2; D perhaps matches TRBD1 (6 bases). CDR1 KGHDR and CDR2 SFDVKD come from the germline V gene. The CDR3 contains 14 residues. The V and J ends lost 5 bases and 7 bases respectively, with 13 bases between them. CDR3 amino acids: CATSGHRAGGELFF. The CDR3 region has the DNA TGTGCCACCAGTGGCCACAGGGCCGGCGGGGAGCTGTTTTTT.

This clonotype was counted between two and nine times. This rearrangement joins TRBV4-2 to TRBJ2-7; tentatively, D is TRBD1 or TRBD2 (5 bases each). The germline CDR1 and CDR2 sequences are LGHNA and YNFKEQ. V was trimmed by 2 bases and J by 3 bases, leaving 17 bases between them. This CDR3 is 16 amino acids long. The DNA for the CDR3 is TGTGCCAGCAGCCAACCCCCTACTAGGGGCATCTACGAGCAGTACTTC. Protein: CASSQPPTRGIYEQYF.

Concerning this clonotype: Possible read error: a much larger clone is one base away. The CDR3 DNA reads as TGTGCCGGCAGCTTGAACAGTTATCAGCCCCAGCATTTT. Translation gives CAGSLNSYQPQHF. This chain links TRBV7-8 with TRBJ1-5; no clear D. CDR3 length: 13 residues. Germline-derived CDR1 and CDR2 are SGHVS and FQNEAQ.

This clonotype was counted between two and nine times. J is TRBJ1-2 and V is TRBV6-5, with D uncertain. CDR1 and CDR2 (germline): MNHEY, SVGAGI. This CDR3 is built from 14 residues. The V end was cut by 5 bases, the J end by 4 bases, with 14 bases between. The CDR3 spells CASSNFGRAYGYTF. Written as DNA, the CDR3 is TGTGCCAGCAGTAATTTCGGACGGGCCTATGGCTACACCTTC.

The chain links TRBV10-3 to TRBJ1-4, with D unclear. This CDR3 contains 13 residues. Per germline, CDR1 ENHRY and CDR2 SYGVKD. V gave up 4 bases and J gave up 7 bases, with 10 bases separating them. CDR3 residues: CAISVGYGEKLFF. DNA of the CDR3: TGTGCCATCAGTGTGGGGTATGGTGAAAAACTGTTTTTT.

This clonotype showed up many times. V gene TRBV7-9 combines with J gene TRBJ1-2, with D possibly TRBD1 on 6 matching bases. V was shortened by 5 bases and J by 0 bases, with 13 bases between the two germline ends. This CDR3 has 15 residues. The germline V gene encodes CDR1 SEHNR and CDR2 FQNEAQ (reference sequence). CDR3 sequence (DNA): TGTGCCAGCAGCCCCCGGACAGTCGCTAACTATGGCTACACCTTC. As protein: CASSPRTVANYGYTF. Together with reference TRBV7-9 and TRBJ1-2, the CDR3 gives the full variable domain: DTGVSQNPRHKITKRGQNVTFRCDPISEHNRLYWYRQTLGQGPEFLTYFQNEAQLEKSRLLSDRFSAERPKGSFSTLEIQRTEQGDSAMYLCASSPRTVANYGYTFGSGTRLTVV.

Points on this clonotype: The missing conserved phenylalanine or tryptophan at the end of this CDR3 makes a read error likely. The chain links TRBV2 to TRBJ2-7; 9 positions match TRBD1. CDR3 size: 15 residues. Per the germline V gene, CDR1 is SNHLY and CDR2 is FYNNEI. With V trimmed by 6 bases and J by 4 bases, 10 bases remained unmatched. CDR3 nucleotide sequence: TGTGCCAGCAGGACGGGACAGGGAAGCGCATACGAGCAGTACATC. This translates into CASRTGQGSAYEQYI.

The chain joins TRBV11-2 to TRBJ1-2; D unresolved. Per the germline V gene, CDR1 is SGHAT and CDR2 is FQNNGV. The CDR3 totals 15 residues. Trimming pared 3 bases from V and 4 bases from J, leaving 15 bases between. This CDR3 reads CASSFGLGVGYGYTF. CDR3 DNA: TGTGCCAGCAGCTTTGGCTTAGGAGTAGGCTATGGCTACACCTTC.

Points on this clonotype: A much bigger clone sits one base away, suggesting this may be a read error. CDR3 sequence reads: CASSLGRNKVYGHTF. DNA for the CDR3: TGTGCCAGCAGCTTAGGTCGGAACAAAGTTTATGGCCACACCTTC. The chain combines TRBV7-2 with TRBJ1-2; D is undetermined. The CDR3 length is 15 residues. Germline values: CDR1 SGHTA, CDR2 FQGNSA.

Ten or more counts support this clonotype. The genes are TRBV2 and TRBJ1-1; D call uncertain. The CDR3 loop spans 13 amino acids. V lost 3 bases to trimming and J lost 4 bases, with 9 bases between them. Germline V lookup: CDR1 SNHLY, CDR2 FYNNEI. The CDR3 sequence is CASSDIRTTEAFF. For the CDR3, the DNA is TGTGCCAGCAGTGACATTAGGACCACTGAAGCTTTCTTT.

This clonotype was counted many times. The chain links TRBV14 to TRBJ2-7; D ambiguous. The CDR3 runs to 13 residues. Per germline, CDR1 SGHDN and CDR2 FVKESK. The V gene lost 0 bases and the J gene lost 4 bases, with 7 bases spanning the gap. The CDR3 sequence is CASSQDRMYEQYF. The DNA of the CDR3 is TGTGCCAGCAGCCAAGACAGGATGTACGAGCAGTACTTC.

This chain joins TRBV7-9 and TRBJ2-3; D gene ambiguous. The ends were cut back, 2 bases at V and 6 bases at J, with 9 bases in the middle. The CDR3 has 13 amino acids. Germline CDR1 is SEHNR and CDR2 is FQNEAQ (reference sequence). The CDR3 DNA sequence: TGTGCCAGCAGCTTAAGTCCTAGTGATACGCAGTATTTT. Its translation is CASSLSPSDTQYF.

The chain employs TRBV19 and TRBJ2-7, with D hard to call. There are 15 residues in the CDR3. Between the trimmed V and J ends, which lost 5 bases and 5 bases, there was a span of 19 bases. In germline, CDR1 is LNHDA, CDR2 SQIVND (reference sequence). CDR3 amino acids: CASSLNPGAPDEQYF. In DNA form, the CDR3 reads TGTGCCAGTAGTCTCAATCCAGGCGCCCCAGACGAGCAGTACTTC.

In this sample, this clonotype turned up many times. The chain is built from TRBV29-1 and TRBJ2-7, with 8 bases that match TRBD1. The CDR3 loop spans 14 amino acids. The germline V gene has CDR1 SQVTM and CDR2 ANQGSEA. Trimming took 5 bases from V and 1 from J; bases not matched to a gene: 7. The CDR3 spells CSVLDRGLSYEQYF. In DNA, the CDR3 is TGCAGCGTTCTTGACAGGGGATTATCCTACGAGCAGTACTTC.

About this clonotype itself: Possible read error: a much larger clone is one base away. The CDR3 carries no conserved terminal phenylalanine or tryptophan, so it likely arises from a read error. The chain employs TRBV19 and TRBJ1-2; D perhaps matches TRBD1 (5 bases). Germline lookup yields CDR1 LNHDA and CDR2 SQIVND (reference sequence). Trimming cost V 4 bases and J 3 bases, with 12 bases left between them. The CDR3 extends over 14 amino acids. CDR3 sequence reads: CASSTGRNHYGYTY. The CDR3 bases are TGTGCCAGTAGTACGGGACGGAACCACTATGGCTACACCTAC.

This chain uses TRBV4-3 with TRBJ2-2, with 11 bases identical to TRBD1. CDR3 size: 17 residues. Germline-derived CDR1 and CDR2 are LGHNA and YSLEER. The junction had 5 bases not matched to a gene; V was cut back by 3 bases and J by 2 bases. CDR3: CASSHDGQGANTGELFF. In DNA, the CDR3 is TGCGCCAGCAGCCACGATGGACAGGGGGCTAACACCGGGGAGCTGTTTTTT.

The rearrangement joins TRBV10-3 to TRBJ2-1, with 9 bases lining up with TRBD1. This CDR3 has 15 amino acids. CDR1 is ENHRY, CDR2 SYGVKD, per germline. Unmatched junction bases numbered 9, after V lost 7 bases and J lost 5 bases. The CDR3 region has the DNA TGTGCCATCACCCCGACAGGGGGGGAGGACAATGAGCAGTTCTTC. Its protein is CAITPTGGEDNEQFF.